The 26 T cell receptor beta chains given below trace back to one sample, sequenced in a study of a mutant IDH1 vaccine in newly diagnosed glioma. Antigens of these TCRs are unknown. As for time point: week 5, during vaccination. With topical imiquimod, each dose of the vaccine consisted of 300 ug of mutant IDH1 20-mer peptide. TCRdb's table, derived via immunoSEQ multiplex PCR, lists solely in-frame clones and lacks some. The profile shows 50,000 or so clones, about 88% of them singletons. Sequencing was performed on PBMCs, taken from a glioma patient whose treatment included an IDH1 peptide vaccine. The receptors stem from a woman aged 45 to 65 with glioma.

V is TRBV5-4 and J is TRBJ1-2; perhaps TRBD1 as D (5 bases). Germline CDR1 SGHNT, CDR2 YYREEE (reference sequence). Trimming stripped 0 bases from V and 0 bases from J, with 12 bases between. This CDR3 has 16 residues. The CDR3 coding sequence is TGTGCCAGCAGCTTGGCTCCGGGGACTACTAACTATGGCTACACCTTC. It specifies CASSLAPGTTNYGYTF.

This clone was seen a single time. V is TRBV2 and J is TRBJ2-6; tentative D call: TRBD1 (5 bases). The V gene's germline CDR1 is SNHLY and CDR2 FYNNEI. There are 18 residues in the CDR3. Trimming removed 6 bases at V and 0 bases at J, with 18 bases between. CDR3 sequence (DNA): TGTGCCAGCAGGGGTTCGCGGACATTGAGCTCTGGGGCCAACGTCCTGACTTTC. Translation: CASRGSRTLSSGANVLTF.

The chain combines TRBV7-9 with TRBJ1-2, with 8 bases identical to TRBD1. The germline CDR1 and CDR2 sequences are SEHNR and FQNEAQ (reference sequence). CDR3 length: 15 residues. Losses at the gene ends were 4 bases for V and 8 bases for J; bases not matched to a gene: 12. CDR3 sequence: CASSSDRGTTYGYTF. CDR3 in DNA: TGTGCCAGCAGCTCCGACAGGGGAACCACCTACGGCTACACCTTC. The whole variable domain, filled in from reference TRBV7-9 and TRBJ1-2, reads DTGVSQNPRHKITKRGQNVTFRCDPISEHNRLYWYRQTLGQGPEFLTYFQNEAQLEKSRLLSDRFSAERPKGSFSTLEIQRTEQGDSAMYLCASSSDRGTTYGYTFGSGTRLTVV.

This chain uses TRBV6-5 with TRBJ2-5; D is possibly TRBD1 (5 bases). V lost 8 bases and J 4 bases, leaving 8 bases between the germline ends. Per germline, CDR1 MNHEY and CDR2 SVGAGI. CDR3 length: 11 residues. CDR3 loop: CASPGRETQYF. CDR3 DNA: TGTGCCAGCCCAGGGCGAGAGACCCAGTACTTC.

In nucleotides, the CDR3 is TGCGCCAGCAGCTTGGCGGGGGAGAACACCGGGGAGCTGTTTTTT. Its protein is CASSLAGENTGELFF. V gene TRBV5-1 combines with J gene TRBJ2-2; perhaps TRBD2 as D (6 bases). Germline V CDR1 and CDR2: SGHRS, YFSETQ. The V end lost 0 bases, the J end lost 1 base, and 7 bases lay between the germline ends. The CDR3 contains 15 residues.

This chain connects TRBV2 to TRBJ2-5, with D perhaps being TRBD1 or TRBD2 (5 bases each). V was shortened by 2 bases and J by 5 bases, with 15 bases between the two germline ends. Germline V gene lookup returns CDR1 SNHLY and CDR2 FYNNEI. The CDR3 contains 15 residues. Here the CDR3 DNA reads TGTGCCAGCAGTGAAAACGGGGCTCCTAGGGAGACCCAGTACTTC. Its protein is CASSENGAPRETQYF.

The chain carries TRBV2 and TRBJ2-1, with a weak D call TRBD1 (6 bases). Germline V lookup: CDR1 SNHLY, CDR2 FYNNEI. CDR3 size: 17 residues. The germline V and J ends were trimmed by 7 bases and 2 bases, with 21 bases remaining between them. CDR3 region: CASIWGPGSIPYNEQFF. The CDR3 DNA is TGTGCCAGCATCTGGGGGCCAGGCTCTATTCCCTACAATGAGCAGTTCTTC.

This chain links TRBV11-2 with TRBJ2-7, with 7 bases identical to TRBD1. The CDR3 is 15 residues long. V shed 2 bases, J shed 4 bases, and the junction held 8 bases outside the gene matches. The germline V gene encodes CDR1 SGHAT and CDR2 FQNNGV. This CDR3 is CASSLLSTGEYEQYF. CDR3 nucleotide sequence: TGTGCCAGCAGCTTATTAAGTACAGGGGAATACGAGCAGTACTTC. Using reference TRBV11-2 and TRBJ2-7 for the parts outside the CDR3, the full variable domain is EAGVAQSPRYKIIEKRQSVAFWCNPISGHATLYWYQQILGQGPKLLIQFQNNGVVDDSQLPKDRFSAERLKGVDSTLKIQPAKLEDSAVYLCASSLLSTGEYEQYFGPGTRLTVT.

The chain uses TRBV5-6 and TRBJ1-4; 9 bases fit TRBD1. CDR1 SGHDT and CDR2 YYEEEE come from the germline V gene. Unmatched junction bases numbered 8, after V lost 4 bases and J lost 7 bases. The CDR3 has 15 amino acids. The CDR3: CASSGRGTGSEKLFF. The CDR3 DNA reads TGTGCCAGCAGCGGGCGTGGGACAGGGTCTGAAAAACTGTTTTTT.

This clone is a singleton in its sample. This rearrangement joins TRBV7-9 to TRBJ2-7; D possibly uses TRBD1 or TRBD2 (5 bases each). V dropped 5 bases and J dropped 5 bases, with 25 bases sitting between them. CDR3 length equals 17 residues. Germline V gene data show CDR1 as SEHNR and CDR2 as FQNEAQ (reference sequence). The CDR3 coding sequence is TGTGCCAGCAGCCCCAACAGGAGGCACTCGGCTAGGGACGAGCAGTACTTC. Protein: CASSPNRRHSARDEQYF. Full variable domain (remainder filled in from reference TRBV7-9 and TRBJ2-7): DTGVSQNPRHKITKRGQNVTFRCDPISEHNRLYWYRQTLGQGPEFLTYFQNEAQLEKSRLLSDRFSAERPKGSFSTLEIQRTEQGDSAMYLCASSPNRRHSARDEQYFGPGTRLTVT.

The chain is built from TRBV7-9 and TRBJ1-4; maybe TRBD1 (5 bases). This CDR3 spans 19 amino acids. From germline, CDR1 is SEHNR and CDR2 FQNEAQ (reference sequence). Deletions cut 0 bases from V and 8 bases from J, with 25 bases between. CDR3 in amino acids: CASSLAVSYGGRSGEKLFF. In DNA, the CDR3 is TGTGCCAGCAGCTTAGCGGTCTCGTACGGGGGTAGAAGTGGCGAAAAACTGTTTTTT.

The chain couples TRBV15 to TRBJ1-2, with D possibly matching TRBD1 (5 bases). The CDR3 is 14 amino acids. Deletions cut 4 bases from V and 6 bases from J, with 15 bases between. Germline CDR1 LNHNV, CDR2 YYDKDF (reference sequence). The CDR3 spells CATSKALGEDGYTF. CDR3 nucleotide sequence: TGTGCCACCAGCAAGGCTCTAGGGGAGGATGGCTACACCTTC.

The rearrangement links TRBV19 to TRBJ2-7; no definite D call. Germline V gene lookup returns CDR1 LNHDA and CDR2 SQIVND (reference sequence). Trimming pared 2 bases from V and 0 bases from J, leaving 5 bases between. This CDR3 is 13 amino acids long. The CDR3 region has the DNA TGTGCCAGTAGTATATCCAGCTCCTACGAGCAGTACTTC. This sequence encodes CASSISSSYEQYF.

The V and J genes are TRBV9 and TRBJ1-1, with 9 bases identical to TRBD1. This CDR3 has 15 amino acids. The germline gives CDR1 SGDLS, CDR2 YYNGEE. V was clipped by 0 bases and J by 4 bases; unmatched bases: 4. The CDR3 nucleotides read TGTGCCAGCAGCGTAGTGGACAGGGGTGGCACTGAAGCTTTCTTT. Translating gives CASSVVDRGGTEAFF.

About this clone itself: Additional DNA sequences in this sample encode the identical CDR3. This rearrangement joins TRBV9 to TRBJ2-3; 8 bases fit TRBD2. This CDR3 has 17 amino acids. V shed 0 bases and J 2 bases; nucleotides not matched to a gene: 8. Germline V gene lookup returns CDR1 SGDLS and CDR2 YYNGEE. CDR3 region: CASSVEGAGDFTDTQYF. The CDR3 bases are TGTGCCAGCAGCGTAGAAGGAGCGGGGGATTTCACAGATACGCAGTATTTT.

This clone was found once. This sequence joins TRBV4-1 and TRBJ1-1; no clear D gene. Trimming took 2 bases from V and 6 from J, leaving 16 bases between them. The CDR3 sequence is 15 residues long. Germline lookup yields CDR1 MGHRA and CDR2 YSYEKL. The CDR3 nucleotides are TGCGCCAGCAGCCAAAAGCGACACTCCGGGGCTGAAGCTTTCTTT. Protein: CASSQKRHSGAEAFF.

This clone has more than one count but fewer than ten. The gene calls are TRBV2 and TRBJ1-6, with 7 bases that match TRBD1. This CDR3 spans 13 amino acids. CDR1 and CDR2 (germline): SNHLY, FYNNEI. V lost 8 bases and J lost 4; bases outside the gene matches: 2. The CDR3 DNA follows: TGTGCCAGCCTCAGGGGGTATAATTCACCCCTCCACTTT. Translated, it gives CASLRGYNSPLHF.

This clone was seen only once. This chain links TRBV5-1 with TRBJ1-5; D uncertain. Germline assignment: CDR1 SGHRS and CDR2 YFSETQ. Trimming left V 0 bases short and J 5 bases short, with 12 bases between. CDR3 size: 15 residues. Here the CDR3 DNA reads TGCGCCAGCAGCTTGGACGGAAGAGAAGATCAGCCCCAGCATTTT. The encoded protein is CASSLDGREDQPQHF.

This clone was seen a few times. This rearrangement joins TRBV30 to TRBJ1-5, with D unresolved. Germline CDR1 is GTSNPN and CDR2 is SVGIG (reference sequence). The CDR3 runs to 14 residues. Trimming removed 3 bases from V and 3 bases from J, with 12 bases in between. The CDR3, as DNA: TGTGCCTGGAGAAGTCTGGGGATCAATCAGCCCCAGCATTTT. Its translation is CAWRSLGINQPQHF.

The chain joins TRBV10-3 to TRBJ2-6; D is undetermined. Germline values: CDR1 ENHRY, CDR2 SYGVKD. The CDR3 is 17 residues long. With 3 bases removed from V and 2 bases from J, the gap between germline ends came to 14 bases. The CDR3 loop reads CAISDSSYGAGANVLTF. CDR3 sequence (DNA): TGTGCCATCAGTGACTCGTCTTATGGGGCTGGGGCCAACGTCCTGACTTTC.

This chain links TRBV5-1 with TRBJ2-2; D might be TRBD1 or TRBD2, each matching 7 bases. Trimming stripped 2 bases from V and 6 bases from J, with 14 bases between. This CDR3 has 15 residues. Germline V gene sequence: CDR1 SGHRS, CDR2 YFSETQ. The CDR3: CASSLKGGGAGELFF. CDR3 DNA: TGCGCCAGCAGCTTAAAGGGAGGGGGCGCCGGGGAGCTGTTTTTT.

V and J are TRBV5-1 and TRBJ1-3; a possible D gene is TRBD1 (6 bases). Germline V lookup: CDR1 SGHRS, CDR2 YFSETQ. The length of the CDR3 is 15 residues. Deletions cut 0 bases from V and 2 bases from J, with 9 bases between. CDR3 sequence reads: CASSLAPGAGNTIYF. The CDR3, as DNA: TGCGCCAGCAGCTTGGCCCCAGGGGCTGGAAACACCATATATTTT.

This clone was observed once. This chain joins TRBV18 and TRBJ2-7; D gene uncertain. Germline CDR1 is KGHSH and CDR2 is LQKENI. This CDR3 has 12 amino acids. The V end was cut by 6 bases, the J end by 7 bases, with 13 bases between. CDR3 sequence: CASSATMGEQYF. CDR3 nucleotides: TGTGCCAGCTCCGCGACCATGGGAGAGCAGTACTTC.

V usage is TRBV6-1 and J usage is TRBJ1-5; 8 nucleotides agree with TRBD1. The ends lost 5 bases at V and 15 bases at J; junction bases unmatched: 12. The CDR3 consists of 13 residues. Germline values: CDR1 MNHNS, CDR2 SASEGT. CDR3 sequence reads: CASSRDRNTARHF. The CDR3 nucleotides read TGTGCCAGCAGTCGGGACAGGAACACGGCACGGCATTTT.

The chain uses TRBV19 and TRBJ2-2, with TRBD1 identical over 8 bases. CDR3 length: 16 amino acids. Germline V gene lookup returns CDR1 LNHDA and CDR2 SQIVND (reference sequence). V was pared by 1 base and J by 6 bases, with 7 bases of the junction left unmatched. CDR3 sequence (DNA): TGTGCCAGTAGTATAGGTGCAGGGGGCGCAGCCGGGGAGCTGTTTTTT. Translating it yields CASSIGAGGAAGELFF.

The gene calls are TRBV6-1 and TRBJ1-2; D is unclear. Trimming cost V 3 bases and J 2 bases, with 10 bases left between them. CDR3 length: 14 amino acids. CDR1 and CDR2 (germline): MNHNS, SASEGT. The CDR3 nucleotides read TGTGCCAGCAGTGAGGAAATTACGAACTATGGCTACACCTTC. Translating it yields CASSEEITNYGYTF.